This entry features one TCR beta chain sequence. The data were taken from a study of shared clonotypes between healthy human individuals. At the level of the study: Ranging from 18 to 49 in age, donors were a couple of women and three men.

Deep level was the assay's run setting. Every immunoSEQ plate was one replicate of a subset's evenly spread DNA. Only in-frame clones appear in the TCRdb table, and some are missing; sequencing was by immunoSEQ multiplex PCR. The sample carries 2 million to 2.5 million clones, under 97% recorded once. Sequencing was carried out using naive CD4+ T cells sorted from blood. The subset is: CD45RA+ positively selected. The receptor comes from a man between 18 and 29 years old in good health.

The CDR3 DNA reads as TGCGCCAGCGTCGGGGGGTCTGGAAACATTCAGTACTTC. This encodes CASVGGSGNIQYF. This chain connects TRBV10-2 to TRBJ2-4, with 7 bases identical to TRBD2. CDR1 is WSHSY and CDR2 is SAAADI in the germline V gene. The J segment lost 6 bases and the V segment lost 8 bases, leaving 7 bases of the junction unmatched. The CDR3 sequence is 13 residues long.